This T cell receptor (beta chain) was found in a study of T cells in Graves' hyperthyroidism and ophthalmopathy. General observations from the study: Within blood appeared most thyroid clonotypes that had expanded above 0.001. Median prediction lead before ophthalmopathy onset was about 6.5 months with the model.

Patients were aged 18 to 65, had disease duration under 2 months, and had newly diagnosed hyperthyroidism. Fresh peripheral blood, roughly 9.8 ml of it, supplied the PBMCs. Comments on this clonotype: The target antigen is unknown.

CDR3 length equals 12 residues. The V gene lost 6 bases and the J gene lost 5 bases, with 10 bases spanning the gap. Germline CDR1 MDHEN, CDR2 SYDVKM. From RNA transcripts, TCR beta CDR3 regions were amplified. A first-round RT-PCR of the TCR CDR3 used the HTBI primer set. Each CDR3 protein is one row after TCRdb ran MiXCR on the multiplex PCR reads. The sample holds roughly 170,000 distinct CDR3 sequences, approximately 15% seen once. This TCR was recovered from a woman between 45 and 65 years old with Graves' hyperthyroidism. Material for sequencing was blood. This sequence joins TRBV28 and TRBJ1-2; D is possibly TRBD1 (5 bases). The CDR3 loop is CASSPGRYGYTF. In DNA, the CDR3 is TGTGCCAGCAGCCCAGGGCGGTATGGCTACACCTTC.